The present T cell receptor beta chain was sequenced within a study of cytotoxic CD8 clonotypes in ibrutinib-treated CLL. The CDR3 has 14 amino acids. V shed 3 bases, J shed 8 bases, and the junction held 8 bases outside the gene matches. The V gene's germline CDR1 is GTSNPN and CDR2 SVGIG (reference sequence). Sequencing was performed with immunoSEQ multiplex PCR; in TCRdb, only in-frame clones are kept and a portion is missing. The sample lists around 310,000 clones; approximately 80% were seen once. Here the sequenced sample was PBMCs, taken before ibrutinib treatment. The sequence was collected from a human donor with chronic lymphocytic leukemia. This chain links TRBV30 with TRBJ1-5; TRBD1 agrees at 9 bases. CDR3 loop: CAWSGTGTWKPQHF. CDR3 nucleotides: TGTGCCTGGAGCGGGACAGGGACTTGGAAGCCCCAGCATTTT.